The clone carrying this TCR beta chain was observed a single time. Its antigen is undetermined. It was patients with CD8+CD57+ cell expansion by flow cytometry who were chosen for sequencing. The sample comes from a study of CD8+CD57+ T cells in acquired aplastic anemia. Study-wide results and caveats: Patients and controls shared under 35 CD8+ CDR3 sequences, which appeared highly expressed in patients and within their immunodominant clones.

The CDR3 is 12 amino acids. The V and J ends lost 7 bases and 5 bases respectively, with 12 bases between them. Germline CDR1 is SGHNT and CDR2 is YYREEE (reference sequence). Genomic DNA templated the TCR beta VDJ and CDR3 profiling. From the reads, TCRdb called clonotypes with MiXCR, one entry per CDR3 protein. The sample lists hundreds of thousands of distinct CDR3 sequences, 82% seen once, with 35% to 50% in the top ten. This sequence joins TRBV5-4 and TRBJ2-5; weak D call: TRBD2 (5 bases). The sequenced material came from sorted CD4+, CD8+, or CD8+CD57+ T cells (not recorded which) from PBMCs. The receptor was derived from a human donor with aplastic anemia. In DNA form, the CDR3 reads TGTGCCAGCCGCGTGGCTAGCGAGACCCAGTACTTC. Translating gives CASRVASETQYF.